This T cell receptor (beta chain) was obtained from a study of cytomegalovirus exposure and HLA in healthy donors. 13 Jbeta primers and 60 Vbeta primers were used for the PCR. Generated by immunoSEQ multiplex PCR, the TCRdb table keeps only in-frame clones and is missing some. The data show 200,000 or so clones, with approximately 88% seen just once and approximately 2.9% held by the top ten. The origin of this receptor is a woman aged 45-65 years in good health and CMV-seropositive. Material: PBMCs.

The DNA for the CDR3 is TGTGCCAGCAGCCCCACTCTAGCGGGGAAATACAATGAGCAGTTCTTC. It is translated as CASSPTLAGKYNEQFF. The chain is built from TRBV5-4 and TRBJ2-1, with 9 bases aligning to TRBD2. Germline CDR1 reads SGHNT; CDR2 reads YYREEE (reference sequence). V shed 4 bases, J shed 4 bases, and the junction held 9 bases outside the gene matches. The CDR3 length is 16 residues.